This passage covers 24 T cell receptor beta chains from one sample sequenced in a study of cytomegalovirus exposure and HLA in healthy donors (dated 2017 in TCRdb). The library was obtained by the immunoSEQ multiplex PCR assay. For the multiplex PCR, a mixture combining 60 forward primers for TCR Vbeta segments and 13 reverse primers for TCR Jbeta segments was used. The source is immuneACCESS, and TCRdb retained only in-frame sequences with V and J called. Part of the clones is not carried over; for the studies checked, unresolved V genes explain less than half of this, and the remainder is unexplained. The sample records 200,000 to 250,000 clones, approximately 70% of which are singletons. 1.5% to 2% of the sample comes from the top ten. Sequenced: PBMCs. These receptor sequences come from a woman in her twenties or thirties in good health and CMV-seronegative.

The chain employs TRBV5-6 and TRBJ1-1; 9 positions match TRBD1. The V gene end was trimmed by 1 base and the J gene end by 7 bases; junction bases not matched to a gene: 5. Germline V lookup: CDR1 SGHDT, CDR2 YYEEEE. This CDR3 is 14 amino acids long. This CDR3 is CASSLNRGRGEAFF. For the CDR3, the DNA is TGTGCCAGCAGCTTGAACAGGGGGCGGGGTGAAGCTTTCTTT.

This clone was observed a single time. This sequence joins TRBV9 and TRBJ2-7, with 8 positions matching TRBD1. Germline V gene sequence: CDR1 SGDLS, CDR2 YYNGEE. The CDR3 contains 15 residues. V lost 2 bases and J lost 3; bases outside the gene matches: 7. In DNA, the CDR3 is TGTGCCAGCAGCGTTGGACAGGGACTTTTCTACGAGCAGTACTTC. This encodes CASSVGQGLFYEQYF.

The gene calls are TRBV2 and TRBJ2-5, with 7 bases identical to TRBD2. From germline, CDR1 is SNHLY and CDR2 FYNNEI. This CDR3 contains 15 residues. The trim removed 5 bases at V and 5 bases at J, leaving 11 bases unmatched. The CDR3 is CASSREAGRGETQYF. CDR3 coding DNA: TGTGCCAGCAGTCGGGAGGCAGGGCGGGGGGAGACCCAGTACTTC. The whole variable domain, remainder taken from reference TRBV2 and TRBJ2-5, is EPEVTQTPSHQVTQMGQEVILRCVPISNHLYFYWYRQILGQKVEFLVSFYNNEISEKSEIFDDQFSVERPDGSNFTLKIRSTKLEDSAMYFCASSREAGRGETQYFGPGTRLLVL.

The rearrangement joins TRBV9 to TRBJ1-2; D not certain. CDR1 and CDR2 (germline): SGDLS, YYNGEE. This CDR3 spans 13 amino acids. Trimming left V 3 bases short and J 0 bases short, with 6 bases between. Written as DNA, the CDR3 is TGTGCCAGCAGCGCCGGGGCTAACTATGGCTACACCTTC. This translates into CASSAGANYGYTF. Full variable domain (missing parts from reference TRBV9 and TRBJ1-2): DSGVTQTPKHLITATGQRVTLRCSPRSGDLSVYWYQQSLDQGLQFLIQYYNGEERAKGNILERFSAQQFPDLHSELNLSSLELGDSALYFCASSAGANYGYTFGSGTRLTVV.

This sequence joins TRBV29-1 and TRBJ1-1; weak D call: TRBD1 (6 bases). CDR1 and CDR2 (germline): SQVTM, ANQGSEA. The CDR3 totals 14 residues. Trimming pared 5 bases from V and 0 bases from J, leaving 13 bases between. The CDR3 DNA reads TGCAGCGTTACAGGGTGGGGAATGAACACTGAAGCTTTCTTT. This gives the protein CSVTGWGMNTEAFF.

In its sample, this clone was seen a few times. The CDR3: CASSWKRGTGETQYF. DNA for the CDR3: TGTGCCAGCAGCTGGAAGCGGGGGACCGGGGAGACCCAGTACTTC. This chain links TRBV5-6 with TRBJ2-5; 8 bases agree with TRBD2. Trimming cost V 3 bases and J 5 bases; bases outside gene matches: 9. The CDR3 is made up of 15 amino acids. The germline V gene has CDR1 SGHDT and CDR2 YYEEEE.

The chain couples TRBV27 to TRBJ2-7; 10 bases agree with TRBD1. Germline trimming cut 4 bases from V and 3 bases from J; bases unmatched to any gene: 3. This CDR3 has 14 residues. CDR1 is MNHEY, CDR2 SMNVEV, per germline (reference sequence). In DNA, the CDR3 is TGTGCCAGCAGTTGGGGACAGGGGAACTACGAGCAGTACTTC. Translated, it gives CASSWGQGNYEQYF.

The CDR3 is CASSRTTGNTGELFF. As DNA, the CDR3 is TGCGCCAGCAGCCGGACGACAGGGAACACCGGGGAGCTGTTTTTT. The chain joins TRBV5-1 to TRBJ2-2; a weak D match, TRBD1 (6 bases). Germline loops: CDR1 SGHRS, CDR2 YFSETQ. The CDR3 covers 15 residues. V lost 4 bases and J lost 1, with 11 bases in between.

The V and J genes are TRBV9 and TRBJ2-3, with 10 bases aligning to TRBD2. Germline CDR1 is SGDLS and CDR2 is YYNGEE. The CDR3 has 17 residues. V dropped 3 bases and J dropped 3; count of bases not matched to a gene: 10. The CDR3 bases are TGTGCCAGCAGCGCCCAACCGCGAGCGGGAGGGACAGATACGCAGTATTTT. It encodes CASSAQPRAGGTDTQYF.

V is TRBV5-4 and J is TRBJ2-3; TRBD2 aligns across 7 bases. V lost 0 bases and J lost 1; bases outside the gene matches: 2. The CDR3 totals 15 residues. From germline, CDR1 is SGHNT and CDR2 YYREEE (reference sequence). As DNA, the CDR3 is TGTGCCAGCAGCTTGGAGAGCGGGGGCACAGATACGCAGTATTTT. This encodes CASSLESGGTDTQYF.

The CDR3 DNA reads TGTGCCAGCAGCTTAGCCCCTCCTGACGAGCAGTACTTC. This gives the protein CASSLAPPDEQYF. The rearrangement joins TRBV11-2 to TRBJ2-7; no clear D gene. Trimming removed 1 base from V and 5 bases from J, with 9 bases in between. There are 13 residues in the CDR3. CDR1 is SGHAT and CDR2 is FQNNGV in the germline V gene.

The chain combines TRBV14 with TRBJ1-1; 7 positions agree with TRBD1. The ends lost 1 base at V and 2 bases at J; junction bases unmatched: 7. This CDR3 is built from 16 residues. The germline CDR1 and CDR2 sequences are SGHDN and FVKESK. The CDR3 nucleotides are TGTGCCAGCAGCCAAGCGACAGGGAGGCTCAACACTGAAGCTTTCTTT. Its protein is CASSQATGRLNTEAFF.

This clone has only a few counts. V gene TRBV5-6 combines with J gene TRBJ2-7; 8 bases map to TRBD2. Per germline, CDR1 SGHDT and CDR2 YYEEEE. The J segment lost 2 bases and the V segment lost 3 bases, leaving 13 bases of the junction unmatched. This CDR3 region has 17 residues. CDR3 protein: CASSSPNPGLGTYEQYF. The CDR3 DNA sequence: TGTGCCAGCAGCTCACCTAACCCGGGACTAGGGACCTACGAGCAGTACTTC.

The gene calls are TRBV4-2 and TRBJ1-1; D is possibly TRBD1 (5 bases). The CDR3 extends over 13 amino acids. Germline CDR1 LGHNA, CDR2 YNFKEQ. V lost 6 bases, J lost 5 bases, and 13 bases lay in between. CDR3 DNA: TGTGCCAGCAGGACCGGGGGAGCGACTGAAGCTTTCTTT. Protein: CASRTGGATEAFF.

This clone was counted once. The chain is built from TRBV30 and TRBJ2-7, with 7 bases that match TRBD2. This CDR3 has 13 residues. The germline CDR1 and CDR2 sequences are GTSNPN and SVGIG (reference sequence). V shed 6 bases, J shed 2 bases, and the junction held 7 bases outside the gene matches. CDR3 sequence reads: CACNIGTTYEQYF. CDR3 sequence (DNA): TGTGCCTGCAATATCGGGACTACCTACGAGCAGTACTTC.

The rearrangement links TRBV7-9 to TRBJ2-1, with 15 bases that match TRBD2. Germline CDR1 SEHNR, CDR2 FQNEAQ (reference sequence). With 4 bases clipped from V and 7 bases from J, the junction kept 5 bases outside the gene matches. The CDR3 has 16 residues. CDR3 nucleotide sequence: TGTGCCAGCAGCTCCGCCGGGACTAGCGGGGGGAATGAGCAGTTCTTC. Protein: CASSSAGTSGGNEQFF.

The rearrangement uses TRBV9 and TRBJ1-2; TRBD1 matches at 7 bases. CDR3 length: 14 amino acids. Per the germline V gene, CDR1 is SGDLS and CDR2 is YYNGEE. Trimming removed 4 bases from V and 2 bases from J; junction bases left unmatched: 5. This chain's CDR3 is CASSPHRGNYGYTF. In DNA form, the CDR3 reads TGTGCCAGCAGCCCCCACAGGGGAAACTATGGCTACACCTTC.

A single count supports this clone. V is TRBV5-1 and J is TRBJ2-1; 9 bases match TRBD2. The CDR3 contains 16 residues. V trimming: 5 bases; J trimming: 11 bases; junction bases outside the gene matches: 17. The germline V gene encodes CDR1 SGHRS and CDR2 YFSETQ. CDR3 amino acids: CASRQGTSSNPNQQFF. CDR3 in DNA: TGCGCCAGCAGACAGGGGACTAGCTCTAACCCGAATCAGCAGTTCTTC. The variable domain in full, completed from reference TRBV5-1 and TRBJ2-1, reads KAGVTQTPRYLIKTRGQQVTLSCSPISGHRSVSWYQQTPGQGLQFLFEYFSETQRNKGNFPGRFSGRQFSNSRSEMNVSTLELGDSALYLCASRQGTSSNPNQQFFGPGTRLTVL.

Written as DNA, the CDR3 is TGTGCCAGCAGCCCCCCTCTTAGGGGGTCCCAAGAGACCCAGTACTTC. Protein: CASSPPLRGSQETQYF. The chain has TRBV11-2 and TRBJ2-5, with D maybe TRBD1 (6 bases). The CDR3 spans 16 residues. The V end lost 5 bases, the J end lost 1 base, and 17 bases lay between the germline ends. Germline loops: CDR1 SGHAT, CDR2 FQNNGV.

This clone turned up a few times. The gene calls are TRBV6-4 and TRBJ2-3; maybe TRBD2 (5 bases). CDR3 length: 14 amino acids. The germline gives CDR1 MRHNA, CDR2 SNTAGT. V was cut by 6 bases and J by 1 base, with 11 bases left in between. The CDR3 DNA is TGTGCCAGCAGGCGGGCCGGGGGCACAGATACGCAGTATTTT. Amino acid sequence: CASRRAGGTDTQYF.

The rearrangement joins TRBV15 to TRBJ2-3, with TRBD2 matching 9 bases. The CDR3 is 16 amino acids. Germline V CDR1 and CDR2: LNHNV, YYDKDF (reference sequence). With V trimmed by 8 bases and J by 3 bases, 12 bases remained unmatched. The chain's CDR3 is CATQGDLSGGTDTQYF. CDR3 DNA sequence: TGTGCCACCCAGGGGGACTTGAGCGGGGGGACAGATACGCAGTATTTT.

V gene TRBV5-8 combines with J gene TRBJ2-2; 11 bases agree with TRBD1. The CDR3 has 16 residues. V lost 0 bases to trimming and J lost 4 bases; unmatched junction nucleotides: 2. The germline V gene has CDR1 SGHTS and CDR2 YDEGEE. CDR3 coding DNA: TGTGCCAGCAGCTTGGATGGGACAGGGGGCACCGGGGAGCTGTTTTTT. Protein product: CASSLDGTGGTGELFF.

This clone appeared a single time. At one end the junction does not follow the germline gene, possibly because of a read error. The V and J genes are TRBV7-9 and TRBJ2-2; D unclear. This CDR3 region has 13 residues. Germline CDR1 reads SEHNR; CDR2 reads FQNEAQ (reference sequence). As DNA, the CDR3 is TGTTCCAGCAGCCTCACTTACACCGGGGAGCTGTTTTTT. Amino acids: CSSSLTYTGELFF.

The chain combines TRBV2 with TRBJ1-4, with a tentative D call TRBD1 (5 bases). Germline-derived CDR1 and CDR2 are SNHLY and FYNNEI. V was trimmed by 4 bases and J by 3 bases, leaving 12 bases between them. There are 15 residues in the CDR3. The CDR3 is CASSVQEGSNEKLFF. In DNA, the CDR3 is TGTGCCAGCAGTGTGCAGGAGGGGTCTAATGAAAAACTGTTTTTT.